This T cell receptor (beta chain) originates from a study of control samples from healthy donors and cancer patients. The data were produced by immunoSEQ multiplex PCR, yet TCRdb's version contains in-frame clones alone and is incomplete. The sample lists approximately 100,000 clones, around nine tenths occurring once. Germline values: CDR1 SNHLY, CDR2 FYNNEI. V was clipped by 4 bases and J by 2 bases; unmatched bases: 4. The CDR3 is made up of 15 amino acids. The source of this sequence is a young woman in good health. V usage is TRBV2 and J usage is TRBJ2-1; 8 positions match TRBD2. Input material: blood. CDR3 sequence reads: CASSGGGNTYNEQFF. In DNA form, the CDR3 reads TGTGCCAGCAGTGGCGGGGGGAACACCTACAATGAGCAGTTCTTC. Looking up the rest from reference TRBV2 and TRBJ2-1 gives the full variable domain: EPEVTQTPSHQVTQMGQEVILRCVPISNHLYFYWYRQILGQKVEFLVSFYNNEISEKSEIFDDQFSVERPDGSNFTLKIRSTKLEDSAMYFCASSGGGNTYNEQFFGPGTRLTVL.